The clone carrying this T cell receptor (beta chain) was seen ten or more times. Its antigen is not known. Time point: persistent/refractory GD, antithyroid drugs over 5 years with positive TRAb. The TCR library used RNA extracted from PBMCs. V gave up 4 bases and J gave up 5 bases, with 12 bases separating them. CDR3 length: 13 amino acids. This sample is drawn from a study of regulatory T cells in long-lasting Graves disease. Study-level results: Rather than thyroid tissue, only peripheral blood underwent study.

HTBI primers from iRepertoire and Arm-PCR of CDR3 regions yielded the TCR beta libraries. MiXCR, run by TCRdb on the multiplex PCR reads, gives a single entry per CDR3 protein. This sample has around 400,000 distinct CDR3 sequences, with 20% to 25% found just once. The sequence was obtained from a female donor with Graves disease. V is TRBV12-3 or TRBV12-4 and J is TRBJ2-7; TRBD2 is a possible D gene (6 bases). The sample was peripheral blood mononuclear cells (PBMCs), taken when the disease was refractory, from a patient treated with antithyroid drugs. The CDR3 coding sequence is TGTGCCAGCAGTTCCACCGGGAGCGACGAGCAGTACTTC. Protein sequence: CASSSTGSDEQYF.